This section outlines one TCR beta chain sequence together with its context. The PCR made use of 60 Vbeta and 13 Jbeta primers. Some clones are missing from TCRdb's copy, which holds only in-frame ones; the method was immunoSEQ multiplex PCR. Among 100,000 to 150,000 clones listed, 72% were seen once. This sample is drawn from a study of cytomegalovirus exposure and HLA in healthy donors. This CDR3 region has 13 residues. Germline V gene sequence: CDR1 SQVTM, CDR2 ANQGSEA. Trimming took 5 bases from V and 1 from J, leaving 11 bases between them. The TCR was taken from a young man in good health and CMV-seronegative. This chain uses TRBV29-1 with TRBJ1-1; possible D gene TRBD1, 5 bases. Sequencing was performed on PBMCs. The CDR3 sequence: CSVCGATNTEAFF. In DNA, the CDR3 is TGCAGCGTTTGTGGGGCGACGAACACTGAAGCTTTCTTT.